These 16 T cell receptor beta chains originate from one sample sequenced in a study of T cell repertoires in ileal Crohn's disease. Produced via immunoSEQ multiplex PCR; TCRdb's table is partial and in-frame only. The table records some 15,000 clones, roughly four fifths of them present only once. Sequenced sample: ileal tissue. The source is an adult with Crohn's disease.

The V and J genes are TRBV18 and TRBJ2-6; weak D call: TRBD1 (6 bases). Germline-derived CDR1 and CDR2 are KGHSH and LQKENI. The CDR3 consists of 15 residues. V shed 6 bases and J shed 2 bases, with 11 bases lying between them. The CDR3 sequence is CASSLTGTGANVLTF. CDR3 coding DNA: TGTGCCAGCTCCCTCACAGGGACTGGGGCCAACGTCCTGACTTTC.

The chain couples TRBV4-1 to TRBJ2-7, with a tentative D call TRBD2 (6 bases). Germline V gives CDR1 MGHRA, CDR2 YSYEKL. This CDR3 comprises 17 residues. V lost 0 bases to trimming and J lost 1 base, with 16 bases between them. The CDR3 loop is CASSQDLLYGGSYEQYF. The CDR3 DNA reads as TGCGCCAGCAGCCAAGATCTTCTATACGGGGGATCCTACGAGCAGTACTTC.

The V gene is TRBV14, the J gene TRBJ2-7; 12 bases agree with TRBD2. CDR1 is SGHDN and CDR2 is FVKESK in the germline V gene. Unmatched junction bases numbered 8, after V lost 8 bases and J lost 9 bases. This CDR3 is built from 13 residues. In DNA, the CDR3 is TGTGCCAGCTCTAGCGGGAGGGGCTTAGGGCAGTACTTC. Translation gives CASSSGRGLGQYF.

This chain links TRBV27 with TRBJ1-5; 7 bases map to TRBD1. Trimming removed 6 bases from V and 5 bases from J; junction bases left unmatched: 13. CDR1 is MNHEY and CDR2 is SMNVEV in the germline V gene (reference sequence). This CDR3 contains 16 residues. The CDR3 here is CASSSEPATGHQPQHF. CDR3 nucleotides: TGTGCCAGCAGCTCAGAGCCCGCGACAGGGCATCAGCCCCAGCATTTT.

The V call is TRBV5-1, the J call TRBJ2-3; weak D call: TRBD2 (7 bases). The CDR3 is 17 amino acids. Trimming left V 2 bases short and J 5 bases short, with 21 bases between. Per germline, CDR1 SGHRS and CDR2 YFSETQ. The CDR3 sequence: CASSFYGGGPSGDTQYF. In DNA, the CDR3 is TGCGCCAGCAGCTTCTATGGGGGGGGGCCTTCCGGAGATACGCAGTATTTT.

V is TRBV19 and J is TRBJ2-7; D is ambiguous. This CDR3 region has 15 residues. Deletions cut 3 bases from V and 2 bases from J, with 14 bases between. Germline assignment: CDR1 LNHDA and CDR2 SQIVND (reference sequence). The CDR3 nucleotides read TGTGCCAGTAGTATTGGCTATTTACGGGCCTACGAGCAGTACTTC. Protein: CASSIGYLRAYEQYF.

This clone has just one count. The CDR3 DNA follows: TGTGCCAGTAGTAGGGCCAGAGGGGGTCGAAACACTGAAGCTTTCTTT. Translation: CASSRARGGRNTEAFF. The gene calls are TRBV19 and TRBJ1-1; possible D gene TRBD1, 6 bases. This CDR3 has 16 residues. CDR1 and CDR2 (germline): LNHDA, SQIVND (reference sequence). V was trimmed by 4 bases and J by 2 bases, leaving 17 bases between them.

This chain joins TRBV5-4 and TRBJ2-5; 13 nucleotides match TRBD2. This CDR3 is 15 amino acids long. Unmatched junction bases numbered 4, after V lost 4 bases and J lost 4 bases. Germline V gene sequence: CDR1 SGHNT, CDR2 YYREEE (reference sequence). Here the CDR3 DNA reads TGTGCCAGCAGCGCCGGACTAGCGGGAGCAGAGACCCAGTACTTC. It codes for CASSAGLAGAETQYF.

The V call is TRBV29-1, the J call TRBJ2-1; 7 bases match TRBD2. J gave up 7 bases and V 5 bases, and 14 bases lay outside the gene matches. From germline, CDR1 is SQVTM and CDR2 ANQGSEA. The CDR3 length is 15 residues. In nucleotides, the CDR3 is TGCAGCGTTCTGGAATTGAACGGGGGGAAAAATGAGCAGTTCTTC. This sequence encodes CSVLELNGGKNEQFF.

As DNA, the CDR3 is TGTGCCAGCAGCTTAGGCCTAGCGGGAAGCAGGGGCTCTGGGGCCAACGTCCTGACTTTC. Protein: CASSLGLAGSRGSGANVLTF. The chain carries TRBV7-6 and TRBJ2-6; 9 bases align to TRBD2. After removal of 1 base from V and 0 bases from J, the junction contained 10 bases not matched to a gene. This CDR3 comprises 20 residues. The V gene's germline CDR1 is SGHVS and CDR2 FNYEAQ.

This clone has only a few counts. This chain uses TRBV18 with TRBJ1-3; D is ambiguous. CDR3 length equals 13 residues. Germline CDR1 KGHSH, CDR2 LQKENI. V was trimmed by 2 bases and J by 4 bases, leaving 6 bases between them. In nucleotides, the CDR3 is TGTGCCAGCTCACCAGGGCCGGGAAACACCATATATTTT. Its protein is CASSPGPGNTIYF.

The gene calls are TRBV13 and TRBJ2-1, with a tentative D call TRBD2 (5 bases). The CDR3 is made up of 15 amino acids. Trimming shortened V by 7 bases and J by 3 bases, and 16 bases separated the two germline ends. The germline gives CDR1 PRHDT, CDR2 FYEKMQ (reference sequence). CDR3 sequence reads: CASTIRWGDYNEQFF. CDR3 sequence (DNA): TGTGCCAGCACCATCCGGTGGGGAGACTACAATGAGCAGTTCTTC.

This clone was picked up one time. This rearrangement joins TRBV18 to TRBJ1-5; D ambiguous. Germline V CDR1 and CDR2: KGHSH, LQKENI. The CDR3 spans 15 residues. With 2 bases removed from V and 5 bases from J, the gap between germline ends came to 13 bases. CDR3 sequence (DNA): TGTGCCAGCTCACCAATCAGTACCCCCTATCAGCCCCAGCATTTT. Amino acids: CASSPISTPYQPQHF.

The CDR3 nucleotides are TGTGCCAGCAGCTATGACAGGGCCTCCACCTACGAGCAGTACTTC. This encodes CASSYDRASTYEQYF. The genes are TRBV7-3 and TRBJ2-7; 7 nucleotides align to TRBD1. This CDR3 is 15 amino acids long. Germline V CDR1 and CDR2: SGHTA, FQGTGA. The J segment lost 2 bases and the V segment lost 4 bases, leaving 8 bases of the junction unmatched.

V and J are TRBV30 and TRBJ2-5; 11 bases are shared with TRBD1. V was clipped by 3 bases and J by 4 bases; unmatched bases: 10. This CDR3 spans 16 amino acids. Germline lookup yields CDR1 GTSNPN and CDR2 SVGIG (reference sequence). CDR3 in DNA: TGTGCCTGGAGCCCCCGGACAGGGGGCGGGGGAGAGACCCAGTACTTC. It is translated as CAWSPRTGGGGETQYF. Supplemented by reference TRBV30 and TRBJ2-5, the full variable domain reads SQTIHQWPATLVQPVGSPLSLECTVEGTSNPNLYWYRQAAGRGLQLLFYSVGIGQISSEVPQNLSASRPQDRQFILSSKKLLLSDSGFYLCAWSPRTGGGGETQYFGPGTRLLVL.

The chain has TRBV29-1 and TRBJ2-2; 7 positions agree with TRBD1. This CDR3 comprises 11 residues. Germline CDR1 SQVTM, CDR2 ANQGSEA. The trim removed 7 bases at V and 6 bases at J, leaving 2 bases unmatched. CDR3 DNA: TGCAGCGGCAGGGGGTCCGGGGAGCTGTTTTTT. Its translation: CSGRGSGELFF.